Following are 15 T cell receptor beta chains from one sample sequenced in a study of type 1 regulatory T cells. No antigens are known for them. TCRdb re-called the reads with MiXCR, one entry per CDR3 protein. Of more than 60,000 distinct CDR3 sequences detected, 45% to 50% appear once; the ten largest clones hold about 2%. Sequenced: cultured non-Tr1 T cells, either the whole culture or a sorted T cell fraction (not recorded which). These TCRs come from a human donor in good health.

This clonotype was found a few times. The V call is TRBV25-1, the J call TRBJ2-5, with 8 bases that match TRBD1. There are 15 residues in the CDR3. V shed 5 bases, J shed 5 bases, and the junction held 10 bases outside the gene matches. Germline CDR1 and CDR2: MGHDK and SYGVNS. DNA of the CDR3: TGTGCCAGCAGTCCAGGGGGCGCGATTGGGGAGACCCAGTACTTC. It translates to CASSPGGAIGETQYF.

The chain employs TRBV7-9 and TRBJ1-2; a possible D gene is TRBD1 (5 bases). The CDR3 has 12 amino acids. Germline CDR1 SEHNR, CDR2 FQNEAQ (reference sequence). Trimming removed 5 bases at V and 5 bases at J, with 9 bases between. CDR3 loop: CASSHRSYGYTF. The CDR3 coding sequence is TGTGCCAGCAGCCACAGGAGTTATGGCTACACCTTC.

The CDR3 spells CASSYDAVGRGLPSPLHF. CDR3 in DNA: TGTGCCAGCAGTTACGACGCTGTGGGCAGGGGGCTCCCCTCACCCCTCCACTTT. The chain couples TRBV6-2 or TRBV6-3 to TRBJ1-6; 8 bases align to TRBD1. The CDR3 extends over 18 amino acids. The trim removed 2 bases at V and 10 bases at J, leaving 16 bases unmatched. Germline CDR1 and CDR2: MNHEY and SVGEGT.

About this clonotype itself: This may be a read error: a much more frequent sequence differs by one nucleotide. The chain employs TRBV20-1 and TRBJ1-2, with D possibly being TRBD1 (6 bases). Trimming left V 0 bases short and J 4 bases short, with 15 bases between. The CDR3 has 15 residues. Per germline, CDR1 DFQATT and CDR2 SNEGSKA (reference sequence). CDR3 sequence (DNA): TGCAGTGCTAGAGATGCAGGGGCGTACAGCTATGGCTACACCTTC. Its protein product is CSARDAGAYSYGYTF.

The CDR3 loop is CASSSPPTSYEQYF. The CDR3 nucleotides read TGTGCCAGCAGCTCCCCCCCGACGAGCTACGAGCAGTACTTC. The gene calls are TRBV7-9 and TRBJ2-7, with D hard to call. The germline V and J ends were trimmed by 4 bases and 3 bases, with 13 bases remaining between them. This CDR3 is built from 14 residues. In germline, CDR1 is SEHNR, CDR2 FQNEAQ (reference sequence). The full variable domain, in which reference TRBV7-9 and TRBJ2-7 provide the parts outside the CDR3, is DTGVSQNPRHKITKRGQNVTFRCDPISEHNRLYWYRQTLGQGPEFLTYFQNEAQLEKSRLLSDRFSAERPKGSFSTLEIQRTEQGDSAMYLCASSSPPTSYEQYFGPGTRLTVT.

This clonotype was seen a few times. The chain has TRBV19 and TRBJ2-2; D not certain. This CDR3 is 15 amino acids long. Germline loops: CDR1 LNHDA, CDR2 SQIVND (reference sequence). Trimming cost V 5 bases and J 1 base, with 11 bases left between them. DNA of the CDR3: TGTGCCAGTAGTTCCGCATCACTGAACACCGGGGAGCTGTTTTTT. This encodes CASSSASLNTGELFF.

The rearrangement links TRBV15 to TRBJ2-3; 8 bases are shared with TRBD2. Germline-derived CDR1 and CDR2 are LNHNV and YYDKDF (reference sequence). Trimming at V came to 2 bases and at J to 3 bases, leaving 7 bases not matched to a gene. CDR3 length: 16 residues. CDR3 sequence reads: CATSRPRGGGTDTQYF. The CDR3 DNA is TGTGCCACCAGCAGACCCCGGGGCGGGGGGACAGATACGCAGTATTTT. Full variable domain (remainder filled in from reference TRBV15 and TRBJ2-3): DAMVIQNPRYQVTQFGKPVTLSCSQTLNHNVMYWYQQKSSQAPKLLFHYYDKDFNNEADTPDNFQSRRPNTSFCFLDIRSPGLGDTAMYLCATSRPRGGGTDTQYFGPGTRLTVL.

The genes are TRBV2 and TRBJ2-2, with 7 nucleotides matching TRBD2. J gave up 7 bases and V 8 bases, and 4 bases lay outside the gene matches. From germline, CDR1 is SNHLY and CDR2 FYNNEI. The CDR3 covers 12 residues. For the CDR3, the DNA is TGTGCCAGCGGGGGGGATGGCGGGGAGCTGTTTTTT. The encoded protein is CASGGDGGELFF. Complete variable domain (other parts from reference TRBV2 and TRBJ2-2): EPEVTQTPSHQVTQMGQEVILRCVPISNHLYFYWYRQILGQKVEFLVSFYNNEISEKSEIFDDQFSVERPDGSNFTLKIRSTKLEDSAMYFCASGGDGGELFFGEGSRLTVL.

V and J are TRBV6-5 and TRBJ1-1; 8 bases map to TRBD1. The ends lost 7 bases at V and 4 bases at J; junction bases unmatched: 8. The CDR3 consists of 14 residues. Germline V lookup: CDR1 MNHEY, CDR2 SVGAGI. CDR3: CASIPGGSGTEAFF. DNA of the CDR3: TGTGCCAGCATTCCAGGGGGCAGCGGCACTGAAGCTTTCTTT.

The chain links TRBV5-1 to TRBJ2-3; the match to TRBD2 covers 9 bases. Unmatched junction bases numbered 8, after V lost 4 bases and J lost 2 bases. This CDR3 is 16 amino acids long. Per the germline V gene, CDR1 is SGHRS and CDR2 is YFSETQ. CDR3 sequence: CASSTPTSGVTDTQYF. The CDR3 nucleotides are TGCGCCAGCAGCACCCCGACTAGCGGAGTCACAGATACGCAGTATTTT.

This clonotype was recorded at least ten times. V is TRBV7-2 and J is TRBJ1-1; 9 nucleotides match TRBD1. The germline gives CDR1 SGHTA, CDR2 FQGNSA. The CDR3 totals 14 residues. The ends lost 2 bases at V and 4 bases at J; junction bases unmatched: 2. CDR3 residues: CASSLWGQGTEAFF. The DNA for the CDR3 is TGTGCCAGCAGCTTATGGGGACAGGGCACTGAAGCTTTCTTT.

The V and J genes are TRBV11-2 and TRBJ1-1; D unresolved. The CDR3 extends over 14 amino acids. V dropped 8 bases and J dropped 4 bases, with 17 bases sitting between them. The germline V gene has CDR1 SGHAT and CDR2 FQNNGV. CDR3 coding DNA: TGTGCCAGCTTCAACCGGCGGACGAGCACTGAAGCTTTCTTT. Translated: CASFNRRTSTEAFF.

CDR3 sequence: CASSSPGLAGVTEQFF. The CDR3 DNA follows: TGTGCCAGCAGCTCCCCGGGACTAGCGGGGGTGACGGAGCAGTTCTTC. This sequence joins TRBV7-9 and TRBJ2-1, with 14 positions matching TRBD2. The CDR3 covers 16 residues. Germline loops: CDR1 SEHNR, CDR2 FQNEAQ (reference sequence). Trimming cost V 4 bases and J 10 bases; bases outside gene matches: 9.

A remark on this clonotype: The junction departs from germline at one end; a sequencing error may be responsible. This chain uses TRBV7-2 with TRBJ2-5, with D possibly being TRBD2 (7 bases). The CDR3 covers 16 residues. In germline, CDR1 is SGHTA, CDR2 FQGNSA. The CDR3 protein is CASSFSPGGRRETPYF. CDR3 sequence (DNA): TGTGCCAGCAGCTTCAGTCCCGGGGGGCGGCGAGAGACCCCGTACTTC. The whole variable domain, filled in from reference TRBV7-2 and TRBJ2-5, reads GAGVSQSPSNKVTEKGKDVELRCDPISGHTALYWYRQSLGQGLEFLIYFQGNSAPDKSGLPSDRFSAERTGGSVSTLTIQRTQQEDSAVYLCASSFSPGGRRETPYFGPGTRLLVL.

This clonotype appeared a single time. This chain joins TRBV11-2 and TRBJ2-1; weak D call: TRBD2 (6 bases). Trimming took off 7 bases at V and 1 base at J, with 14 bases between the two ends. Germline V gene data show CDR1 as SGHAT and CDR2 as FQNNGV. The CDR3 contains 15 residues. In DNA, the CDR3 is TGTGCCAGCAACCCATTCGGGGGATCCTACAATGAGCAGTTCTTC. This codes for CASNPFGGSYNEQFF.